The rows below give T cell receptor beta chains drawn from one sample of a study of blood T cell repertoires in COVID-19. Profiling relied on immunoSEQ multiplex PCR, and the TCRdb table lists in-frame clones only, not all of them. The data contain approximately 100,000 clones, over 60% of them singletons. Specimen: peripheral blood. All receptors derive from a man of 80 years or more with COVID-19, enrolled during active disease. The CDR3 runs from the conserved cysteine through the conserved F or W. A D gene is named only where the DNA matches it firmly. Where a row states a size, it is once, few, many or the class of an expanded clone; other rows omit it.

d_call	clone_size	v_call	j_call	cdr3_nt	cdr3_aa
TRBD1	.	TRBV6-2/TRBV6-3	TRBJ1-5	TGTGCCAGCAGTTACGGAACGGACAGGGGCGATCTGCCCCAGCATTTT	CASSYGTDRGDLPQHF
.	.	TRBV18	TRBJ2-6	TGTGCCAGCTCACCCGGGTCTGGGGCCAACGTCCTGACTTTC	CASSPGSGANVLTF
.	.	TRBV4-1	TRBJ1-5	TGCGCCAGCAGCCGCACCACAGGGATAAATCAGCCCCAGCATTTT	CASSRTTGINQPQHF
TRBD2	once	TRBV29-1	TRBJ2-5	TGCAGCGTTGGGCTAGCGGGGCAAGAGACCCAGTACTTC	CSVGLAGQETQYF
TRBD2	.	TRBV28	TRBJ2-5	TGTGCCAGCAGACCCGGGACTAGCGGACAAGAGACCCAGTACTTC	CASRPGTSGQETQYF
TRBD1	.	TRBV2	TRBJ1-3	TGTGCCAGCAGTGAAAATTCAGGGGGCAGCTCTGGAAACACCATATATTTT	CASSENSGGSSGNTIYF
.	.	TRBV5-1	TRBJ2-3	TGCGCCAGCAGCGACTGGGTGGGTGATACGCAGTATTTT	CASSDWVGDTQYF
TRBD1	.	TRBV30	TRBJ1-4	TGTGCCTGGAGCAAAGGACAGGCGGTTAATGAAAAACTGTTTTTT	CAWSKGQAVNEKLFF
TRBD2	.	TRBV5-4	TRBJ2-7	TGTGCCAGCAGCTCGATTCTTACCGGGACTAGCGGCTACGAGCAGTACTTC	CASSSILTGTSGYEQYF
.	.	TRBV7-2	TRBJ1-1	TGTGCCAGCAGCTTAGTTTATGGGCAGGGCACTGAAGCTTTCTTT	CASSLVYGQGTEAFF
.	few	TRBV27	TRBJ2-1	TGTGCCAGCAGTTTAACTATTCGCGACAATGAGCAGTTCTTC	CASSLTIRDNEQFF
.	.	TRBV9	TRBJ1-3	TGTGCCAGCAGCGTAGTCGGTAACTCTGGAAACACCATATATTTT	CASSVVGNSGNTIYF
TRBD1	.	TRBV5-1	TRBJ2-1	TGCGCCAGCGCGACGACAGGGCAGAATGAGCAGTTCTTC	CASATTGQNEQFF
.	.	TRBV19	TRBJ1-1	TGTGCCAGTCGTTCAGGGTGGGAGGGGAACACTGAAGCTTTCTTT	CASRSGWEGNTEAFF
.	.	TRBV7-2	TRBJ1-1	TGTGCCAGCAGCTTATTGGGGGGGGTGAACACTGAAGCTTTCTTT	CASSLLGGVNTEAFF
TRBD1	.	TRBV5-4	TRBJ1-6	TGTGCCAGCAGCTTCAGGGGGAATTCACCCCTCCACTTT	CASSFRGNSPLHF
TRBD1	few	TRBV28	TRBJ2-2	TGTGCCAGCAGTTACGTTCCCCCCGCCGGGACAGAAAACACCGGGGAGCTGTTTTTT	CASSYVPPAGTENTGELFF
.	few	TRBV6-5	TRBJ2-7	TGTGCCAGCAGTTATATGGGCACAAACTACGAGCAGTACTTC	CASSYMGTNYEQYF